Below, 31 T cell receptor beta chains from the same sample are listed, as sequenced in a study of T cell responses to AZD1222 COVID-19 vaccine. TCRdb's copy holds only in-frame clones and misses some; the assay was immunoSEQ multiplex PCR. This table has roughly 190,000 clones, approximately 90% appearing once. The sample consisted of peripheral blood, taken 28 days after the second AZD1222 dose. Receptor source: an adult who received the AZD1222 COVID-19 vaccine.

This clone was observed once. J is TRBJ1-5 and V is TRBV11-2; D unclear. V lost 2 bases, J lost 0 bases, and 8 bases lay in between. This CDR3 spans 15 amino acids. The germline gives CDR1 SGHAT, CDR2 FQNNGV. DNA for the CDR3: TGTGCCAGCAGCTTATACGGGAATAGCAATCAGCCCCAGCATTTT. Protein sequence: CASSLYGNSNQPQHF.

The V call is TRBV9, the J call TRBJ2-5, with 10 bases identical to TRBD2. V lost 4 bases and J lost 4; bases outside the gene matches: 7. CDR1 is SGDLS, CDR2 YYNGEE, per germline. There are 15 residues in the CDR3. CDR3 region: CASSPQRGGGETQYF. CDR3 nucleotide sequence: TGTGCCAGCAGCCCTCAGCGGGGGGGCGGAGAGACCCAGTACTTC.

The V gene is TRBV4-3, the J gene TRBJ1-2, with a weak D call TRBD1 (5 bases). The length of the CDR3 is 16 residues. V was pared by 1 base and J by 5 bases, with 17 bases between. Germline V gene data show CDR1 as LGHNA and CDR2 as YSLEER. The CDR3 bases are TGCGCCAGCAGCCAAGTTGTAGGCAGGGCGCAGTATGGCTACACCTTC. It yields the protein CASSQVVGRAQYGYTF.

This clone appeared once. The rearrangement links TRBV6-2 or TRBV6-3 to TRBJ1-6; D uncertain. Looked up from germline, CDR1 is MNHEY and CDR2 is SVGEGT. Trimming stripped 2 bases from V and 0 bases from J, with 5 bases between. The CDR3 has 15 residues. CDR3 sequence: CASSYRPSYNSPLHF. DNA for the CDR3: TGTGCCAGCAGTTACCGGCCCTCCTATAATTCACCCCTCCACTTT.

V gene TRBV6-5 combines with J gene TRBJ1-4; D might be TRBD1 (5 bases). CDR3 length: 15 residues. Germline lookup yields CDR1 MNHEY and CDR2 SVGAGI. V was cut by 0 bases and J by 6 bases, with 11 bases left in between. The CDR3 sequence: CASSYSRGGHEKLFF. For the CDR3, the DNA is TGTGCCAGCAGTTACTCGCGGGGCGGACATGAAAAACTGTTTTTT.

The CDR3, as DNA: TGTGCCAGCAGGGGACAGGGGGCTTTTGGCTACACCTTC. Encoded protein: CASRGQGAFGYTF. The rearrangement joins TRBV11-2 to TRBJ1-2, with 12 bases lining up with TRBD1. The CDR3 runs 13 residues. Losses at the gene ends were 6 bases for V and 7 bases for J; bases not matched to a gene: 3. CDR1 and CDR2 (germline): SGHAT, FQNNGV.

The chain combines TRBV15 with TRBJ1-6; 8 nucleotides match TRBD1. Trimming removed 0 bases from V and 14 bases from J; junction bases left unmatched: 9. Germline CDR1 is LNHNV and CDR2 is YYDKDF (reference sequence). The length of the CDR3 is 15 residues. CDR3 loop: CATSRDHRGMSSLHF. The CDR3 DNA reads as TGTGCCACCAGCAGAGACCACAGGGGGATGTCTTCCCTCCACTTT.

The gene calls are TRBV5-5 and TRBJ2-6, with D uncertain. This CDR3 has 17 residues. From germline, CDR1 is SGHKS and CDR2 YYEKEE (reference sequence). The V gene lost 0 bases and the J gene lost 0 bases, with 10 bases spanning the gap. CDR3 loop: CASSLGSVLSGANVLTF. The CDR3 DNA sequence: TGTGCCAGCAGCTTGGGGTCAGTCCTCTCTGGGGCCAACGTCCTGACTTTC.

This chain connects TRBV6-1 to TRBJ1-5; D is possibly TRBD1 (6 bases). CDR3 length: 15 residues. The germline CDR1 and CDR2 sequences are MNHNS and SASEGT. Trimming took off 3 bases at V and 0 bases at J, with 9 bases between the two ends. Here the CDR3 DNA reads TGTGCCAGCAGTGATCAGGGGAATAGCAATCAGCCCCAGCATTTT. Translating it yields CASSDQGNSNQPQHF.

CDR3 coding DNA: TGTGCCAGCTCACTGGGAGGGGTAGGCAATGAGCAGTTCTTC. This translates into CASSLGGVGNEQFF. V gene TRBV18 combines with J gene TRBJ2-1, with TRBD2 matching over 7 bases. The CDR3 has 14 amino acids. Trimming removed 4 bases from V and 6 bases from J; junction bases left unmatched: 6. The germline V gene has CDR1 KGHSH and CDR2 LQKENI. The complete variable domain, with remaining parts taken from reference TRBV18 and TRBJ2-1, reads NAGVMQNPRHLVRRRGQEARLRCSPMKGHSHVYWYRQLPEEGLKFMVYLQKENIIDESGMPKERFSAEFPKEGPSILRIQQVVRGDSAAYFCASSLGGVGNEQFFGPGTRLTVL.

J is TRBJ1-2 and V is TRBV6-2 or TRBV6-3; TRBD1 matches 11 bases. The germline V gene encodes CDR1 MNHEY and CDR2 SVGEGT. V lost 0 bases and J lost 9; bases outside the gene matches: 9. The CDR3 length is 16 residues. The CDR3 sequence is CASSYSADRGQYSYTF. The DNA for the CDR3 is TGTGCCAGCAGTTACTCTGCGGACAGGGGGCAATATAGCTACACCTTC.

V gene TRBV6-2 or TRBV6-3 combines with J gene TRBJ2-7; the D is unclear. CDR3 size: 13 residues. The V gene's germline CDR1 is MNHEY and CDR2 SVGEGT. The V end was cut by 4 bases, the J end by 6 bases, with 13 bases between. CDR3 sequence (DNA): TGTGCCAGCAGTTCCCTAAGCTCGACCGAGCAGTACTTC. The encoded protein is CASSSLSSTEQYF.

The J gene is TRBJ1-2, the V gene TRBV7-2; 9 bases align to TRBD1. The V gene end was trimmed by 0 bases and the J gene end by 3 bases; junction bases not matched to a gene: 2. The CDR3 runs 15 residues. CDR1 is SGHTA, CDR2 FQGNSA, per germline. CDR3 DNA: TGTGCCAGCAGCTTAGCGACAGGGGGTTACTATGGCTACACCTTC. It yields the protein CASSLATGGYYGYTF.

The chain joins TRBV30 to TRBJ2-5, with 8 positions matching TRBD2. The length of the CDR3 is 14 residues. Germline V gene data show CDR1 as GTSNPN and CDR2 as SVGIG (reference sequence). V shed 3 bases, J shed 5 bases, and the junction held 8 bases outside the gene matches. The CDR3 DNA sequence: TGTGCCTGGAGCGTCCGGGGGGGGCTGGAGACCCAGTACTTC. As protein: CAWSVRGGLETQYF. The variable domain in full, with the rest retrieved from reference TRBV30 and TRBJ2-5, is SQTIHQWPATLVQPVGSPLSLECTVEGTSNPNLYWYRQAAGRGLQLLFYSVGIGQISSEVPQNLSASRPQDRQFILSSKKLLLSDSGFYLCAWSVRGGLETQYFGPGTRLLVL.

This clone has just one count. The rearrangement links TRBV5-1 to TRBJ1-1; D remains unclear. Germline CDR1 is SGHRS and CDR2 is YFSETQ. V was clipped by 3 bases and J by 8 bases, with 14 bases between them. The CDR3 covers 13 residues. For the CDR3, the DNA is TGCGCCAGCAGCTCCGTCAGTGTGGGAGAAGCTTTCTTT. Amino acid sequence: CASSSVSVGEAFF. Based on the CDR3 plus reference TRBV5-1 and TRBJ1-1, the full variable domain is KAGVTQTPRYLIKTRGQQVTLSCSPISGHRSVSWYQQTPGQGLQFLFEYFSETQRNKGNFPGRFSGRQFSNSRSEMNVSTLELGDSALYLCASSSVSVGEAFFGQGTRLTVV.

In regard to this clone: An end of the junction differs from the germline gene, which may be a read error. The chain has TRBV12-5 and TRBJ2-7, with a tentative D call TRBD1 (6 bases). The germline V gene encodes CDR1 LGHNT and CDR2 FRNRAP. The CDR3 contains 14 residues. CDR3 loop: CASGSGTPSYEQCF. The CDR3 DNA is TGTGCTAGTGGATCCGGGACACCCTCCTACGAGCAGTGCTTC.

This rearrangement joins TRBV7-8 to TRBJ1-3; 7 nucleotides align to TRBD1. Germline CDR1 is SGHVS and CDR2 is FQNEAQ. Unmatched junction bases numbered 12, after V lost 7 bases and J lost 0 bases. This CDR3 contains 17 residues. DNA of the CDR3: TGTGCCAGCACCTTCGTCAGGGGGGGCGGCTCTGGAAACACCATATATTTT. This encodes CASTFVRGGGSGNTIYF.

V gene TRBV19 combines with J gene TRBJ2-7; possibly TRBD1 for D (5 bases). Per the germline V gene, CDR1 is LNHDA and CDR2 is SQIVND (reference sequence). CDR3 size: 14 residues. V was shortened by 5 bases and J by 2 bases, with 13 bases between the two germline ends. This CDR3 is CASSRAGPTYEQYF. The CDR3 nucleotides read TGTGCCAGTAGTCGCGCAGGGCCGACCTACGAGCAGTACTTC.

The chain uses TRBV19 and TRBJ2-5; no firm D call. The CDR3 is 14 amino acids. The germline V gene encodes CDR1 LNHDA and CDR2 SQIVND (reference sequence). V was shortened by 2 bases and J by 4 bases, with 11 bases between the two germline ends. The CDR3 sequence: CASSITRGPETQYF. Here the CDR3 DNA reads TGTGCCAGTAGTATAACGCGAGGTCCAGAGACCCAGTACTTC.

The rearrangement uses TRBV14 and TRBJ1-1; D is undetermined. The germline V gene encodes CDR1 SGHDN and CDR2 FVKESK. With 4 bases removed from V and 0 bases from J, the gap between germline ends came to 9 bases. The CDR3 has 14 amino acids. The CDR3: CASSLAGMNTEAFF. CDR3 DNA sequence: TGTGCCAGCAGCCTAGCGGGGATGAACACTGAAGCTTTCTTT.

This clone has a handful of counts. The chain combines TRBV23-1 with TRBJ1-2, with D possibly being TRBD1 (6 bases). TRBV23-1 is flagged as an ORF with uncertain function. V was pared by 2 bases and J by 5 bases, with 33 bases between. CDR3 length: 21 amino acids. The CDR3 nucleotides read TGCGCCAGCAGTCAAGATGAAGAGTGGAGCTTATCACCGACAGGACTATATGGCTACACCTTC. Protein sequence: CASSQDEEWSLSPTGLYGYTF.

V is TRBV12-5 and J is TRBJ2-1; possible D gene TRBD2, 6 bases. V lost 3 bases, J lost 8 bases, and 17 bases lay in between. Germline V gene data show CDR1 as LGHNT and CDR2 as FRNRAP. The CDR3 is 15 residues long. The CDR3 DNA is TGTGCTAGTGGTTTCGGCACGGGAGCCAGCGATGAGCAGTTCTTC. Residues: CASGFGTGASDEQFF.

This chain connects TRBV9 to TRBJ2-3, with D possibly matching TRBD1 (6 bases). V was shortened by 2 bases and J by 0 bases, with 10 bases between the two germline ends. Germline assignment: CDR1 SGDLS and CDR2 YYNGEE. The CDR3 extends over 15 amino acids. The CDR3 loop reads CASSVGTTSTDTQYF. CDR3 sequence (DNA): TGTGCCAGCAGCGTGGGGACAACTAGCACAGATACGCAGTATTTT.

The chain links TRBV7-9 to TRBJ1-4; D gene uncertain. The V and J ends lost 1 base and 3 bases respectively, with 6 bases between them. The CDR3 has 14 amino acids. The germline V gene encodes CDR1 SEHNR and CDR2 FQNEAQ (reference sequence). The CDR3 DNA follows: TGTGCCAGCAGCTTAGAGCGGGCTAATGAAAAACTGTTTTTT. Amino acid sequence: CASSLERANEKLFF.

In this sample, this clone turned up once. The rearrangement joins TRBV7-9 to TRBJ1-4; D may be TRBD1 (5 bases). The CDR3 spans 16 residues. Between the trimmed V and J ends, which lost 5 bases and 2 bases, there was a span of 15 bases. Germline CDR1 reads SEHNR; CDR2 reads FQNEAQ (reference sequence). The CDR3 region is CASSPPGARTNEKLFF. As DNA, the CDR3 is TGTGCCAGCAGCCCACCCGGGGCCCGCACTAATGAAAAACTGTTTTTT.

A few counts support this clone. The chain couples TRBV19 to TRBJ1-5, with D maybe TRBD1 (5 bases). Germline V gene data show CDR1 as LNHDA and CDR2 as SQIVND (reference sequence). There are 18 residues in the CDR3. Between the trimmed V and J ends, which lost 7 bases and 2 bases, there was a span of 24 bases. The CDR3 DNA is TGTGCCAGTACCCTATCCAGGACATCCTTCGAAGGCAATCAGCCCCAGCATTTT. Its translation is CASTLSRTSFEGNQPQHF.

This clone was observed a single time. The chain combines TRBV11-2 with TRBJ1-1, with 9 bases matching TRBD1. V lost 1 base to trimming and J lost 9 bases; unmatched junction nucleotides: 3. The CDR3 extends over 13 amino acids. Germline V gene sequence: CDR1 SGHAT, CDR2 FQNNGV. This CDR3 reads CASSLGGTGKAFF. In DNA, the CDR3 is TGTGCCAGCAGCTTAGGGGGGACAGGGAAAGCTTTCTTT. Full variable domain (remainder filled in from reference TRBV11-2 and TRBJ1-1): EAGVAQSPRYKIIEKRQSVAFWCNPISGHATLYWYQQILGQGPKLLIQFQNNGVVDDSQLPKDRFSAERLKGVDSTLKIQPAKLEDSAVYLCASSLGGTGKAFFGQGTRLTVV.

This clone appeared once. This chain joins TRBV4-1 and TRBJ2-7; 9 bases are shared with TRBD2. The V segment lost 0 bases and the J segment 7 bases; nucleotides outside the gene matches: 7. CDR1 MGHRA and CDR2 YSYEKL come from the germline V gene. This CDR3 region has 15 residues. This chain's CDR3 is CASSQDPGLAREQYF. In DNA form, the CDR3 reads TGCGCCAGCAGCCAAGATCCCGGACTAGCGCGGGAGCAGTACTTC.

The chain couples TRBV12-5 to TRBJ2-2, with D perhaps being TRBD1 or TRBD2 (5 bases each). This CDR3 has 16 amino acids. V lost 2 bases, J lost 0 bases, and 10 bases lay in between. The V gene's germline CDR1 is LGHNT and CDR2 FRNRAP. In DNA form, the CDR3 reads TGTGCTAGTGGTTTGCACGGGACGGCGAACACCGGGGAGCTGTTTTTT. Translation: CASGLHGTANTGELFF.

This clone was seen a single time. This chain uses TRBV28 with TRBJ1-2; D ambiguous. The V gene lost 3 bases and the J gene lost 5 bases, with 4 bases spanning the gap. In germline, CDR1 is MDHEN, CDR2 SYDVKM. The CDR3 extends over 11 amino acids. In DNA form, the CDR3 reads TGTGCCAGCAGTTTGTGGTATGGCTACACCTTC. This codes for CASSLWYGYTF.

The chain uses TRBV4-2 and TRBJ1-3; weak D call: TRBD1 (5 bases). The CDR3 is made up of 16 amino acids. Germline V CDR1 and CDR2: LGHNA, YNFKEQ. The V gene lost 4 bases and the J gene lost 0 bases, with 13 bases spanning the gap. The CDR3 nucleotides read TGTGCCAGCAGCCCAGCCCAGGGATCCTCTGGAAACACCATATATTTT. Translating it yields CASSPAQGSSGNTIYF.